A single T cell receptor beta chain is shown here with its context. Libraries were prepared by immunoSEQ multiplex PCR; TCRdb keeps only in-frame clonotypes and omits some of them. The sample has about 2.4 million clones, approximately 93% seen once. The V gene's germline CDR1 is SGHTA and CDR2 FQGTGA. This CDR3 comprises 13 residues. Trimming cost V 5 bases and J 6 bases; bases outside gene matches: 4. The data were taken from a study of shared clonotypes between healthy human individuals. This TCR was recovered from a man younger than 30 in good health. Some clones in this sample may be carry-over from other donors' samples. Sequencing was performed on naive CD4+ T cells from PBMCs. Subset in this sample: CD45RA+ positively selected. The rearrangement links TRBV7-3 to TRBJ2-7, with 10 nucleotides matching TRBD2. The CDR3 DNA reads TGTGCCAGCAGCCGAGCTAGCGGGAGCGAGCAGTACTTC. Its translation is CASSRASGSEQYF.